This T cell receptor beta chain was observed in a study of T cells in localized non-small cell lung cancer (dated by TCRdb to 2020 to 2022). About the study as a whole: Comparing tumors with uninvolved tumor-adjacent lungs, the study looked at the T cell repertoires of 236 patients with early-stage NSCLC. The cohort comprised a few hundred treatment-naïve NSCLC patients with resected, localized lung tumors. A mean age of roughly 64 years was recorded for the NSCLC patients, of whom 129 were male and 100 to 110 were female.

On the study overall, not on this receptor specifically: Because multi-region tumor sequencing was not done, intratumor heterogeneity could not be ruled out. Uninvolved tumor-adjacent lung showed the highest T cell clonality, higher than tumor, which suggests more focused antigenic responses in the uninvolved tumor-adjacent lung. Because of the exploratory design, TCR variables were selected using unadjusted p-values without false-discovery rate correction. Of the top 100 tumor clones, a median of approximately 60 were detected in paired uninvolved adjacent lung; under 35 were also among that lung's top 100. Longer overall survival was associated with higher blood T cell density, whereas shorter survival was associated with higher adjacent-lung clonality.

About this clone itself: The target of this receptor is not known. Base qualities are not at hand, and no much larger clone is one base apart.

At diagnosis, peripheral blood, uninvolved tumor-adjacent lung and tumor were collected and were preserved as a mix of fresh-frozen and FFPE material. For TCR repertoire profiling, blood samples were analyzed in the form of peripheral blood mononuclear cells. TCR beta CDR3 regions were sequenced from DNA using the immunoSEQ Assay. The original methods were these. To compute T cell density, TCR beta template counts were normalized to usable DNA, which was estimated by amplifying housekeeping genes. Richness was estimated using the preseqR package, with extrapolation to 400,000 templates for PBMC samples and to 120,000 templates for tissue samples. Clonality was defined by subtracting Pielou's evenness from one. To identify tissue-enriched TCRs, differential abundance testing was run on productive amino-acid clonotypes with a minimum total count of 5 and an alpha of 0.1. The Jaccard Index and the Morisita Overlap Index were used to measure how much the repertoires overlapped between compartments. GLIPH grouped TCR beta CDR3s together with public tetramer-defined viral CDR3s, and a viral motif had to include at least three viral sequences and also show V-gene enrichment. What TCRdb holds here is the immuneACCESS table cut down to in-frame rearrangements. Part of the clones is not present; checked against another copy, under half of the missing clones reflect an unresolved V gene, and the others are unexplained. Clonal size and the V and J genes are those of that table, whereas D and trimming came from the DNA. This sample gives 30,000 to 40,000 clones in total; 85% to 90% of them show up just once. The top ten hold roughly 4% of the sample.

This specimen consisted of peripheral blood, obtained before any cancer treatment. The origin of this receptor is a man between 35 and 75 years old with stage I lung adenocarcinoma.

The nucleotide sequence reads as follows: TGTGCCAGCGTAGGGTTCACTGAAGCTTTCTTT. Its protein is CASVGFTEAFF. The chain was built from TRBV28 and TRBJ1-1, with the D gene not clear enough to name. Via the germline V gene, CDR1 is MDHEN and CDR2 SYDVKM. Including the terminal cysteine and phenylalanine, the CDR3 comprises 11 residues. Here the CDR3 DNA is all that survives: 33 bases in frame from base 1. Trimming at the junction amounts to 8 bases on V and 4 bases on J, and the germline ends lie 8 bases apart.